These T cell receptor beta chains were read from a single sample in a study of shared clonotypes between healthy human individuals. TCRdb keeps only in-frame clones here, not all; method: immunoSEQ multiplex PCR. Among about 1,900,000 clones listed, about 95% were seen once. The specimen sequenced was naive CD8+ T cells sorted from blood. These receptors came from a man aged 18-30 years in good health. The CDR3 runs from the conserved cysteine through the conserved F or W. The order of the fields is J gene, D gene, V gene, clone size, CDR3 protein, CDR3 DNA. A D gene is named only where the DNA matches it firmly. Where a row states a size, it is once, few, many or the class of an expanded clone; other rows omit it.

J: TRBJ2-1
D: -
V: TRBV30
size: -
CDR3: CAWSFSPGYNEQFF
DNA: TGTGCCTGGAGTTTTAGCCCGGGCTACAATGAGCAGTTCTTC

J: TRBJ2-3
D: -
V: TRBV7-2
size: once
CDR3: CASSSSQPDTQYF
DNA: TGTGCCAGCAGCTCCTCACAGCCAGATACGCAGTATTTT

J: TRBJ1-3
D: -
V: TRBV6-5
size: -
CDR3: CASSERDTIYF
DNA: TGTGCCAGCAGTGAACGGGACACCATATATTTT

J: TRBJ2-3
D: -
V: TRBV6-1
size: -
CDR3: CASSDSAGNSYTDTQYF
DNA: TGTGCCAGCAGTGATTCGGCGGGGAATTCCTACACAGATACGCAGTATTTT

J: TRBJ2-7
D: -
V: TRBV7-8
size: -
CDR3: CASSLGGVGRSYEQYF
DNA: TGTGCCAGCAGCTTAGGCGGGGTTGGGCGCTCCTACGAGCAGTACTTC

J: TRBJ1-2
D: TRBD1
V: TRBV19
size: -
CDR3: CASSILGQGPLYGYTF
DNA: TGTGCCAGTAGTATCTTGGGACAGGGGCCTCTTTATGGCTACACCTTC

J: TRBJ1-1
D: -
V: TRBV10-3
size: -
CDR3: CAISDGNTEAFF
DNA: TGTGCCATCAGTGATGGGAACACTGAAGCTTTCTTT

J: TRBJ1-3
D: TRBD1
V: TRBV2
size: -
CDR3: CASRQGQGSGNTIYF
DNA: TGTGCCAGCAGGCAGGGACAGGGGAGTGGAAACACCATATATTTT

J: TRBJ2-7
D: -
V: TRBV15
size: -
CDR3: CATQREMTGAYEQYF
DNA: TGTGCCACCCAGAGAGAGATGACGGGGGCCTACGAGCAGTACTTC

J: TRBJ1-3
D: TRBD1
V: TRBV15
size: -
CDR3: CATSREMSRALPQGPGNTIYF
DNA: TGTGCCACCAGCAGAGAGATGTCCCGAGCCCTCCCACAGGGGCCTGGAAACACCATATATTTT

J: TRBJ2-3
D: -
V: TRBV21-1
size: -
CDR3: CASSKDPSTDTQYF
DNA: TGTGCCAGCAGCAAAGATCCCAGCACAGATACGCAGTATTTT

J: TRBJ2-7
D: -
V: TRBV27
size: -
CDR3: CASSLRLPYEQYF
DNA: TGTGCCAGCAGTTTGCGACTCCCCTACGAGCAGTACTTC

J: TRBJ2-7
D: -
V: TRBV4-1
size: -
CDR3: CASSQETGQSYEQYF
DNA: TGCGCCAGCAGCCAAGAAACAGGGCAGTCCTACGAGCAGTACTTC

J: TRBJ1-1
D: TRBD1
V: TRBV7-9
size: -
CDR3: CASSAPTGDNTEAFF
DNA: TGTGCCAGCAGCGCGCCGACAGGGGACAACACTGAAGCTTTCTTT

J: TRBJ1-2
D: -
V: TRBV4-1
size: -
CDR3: CASSQTGTDNYGYTF
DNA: TGCGCCAGCAGCCAGACCGGGACGGATAACTATGGCTACACCTTC

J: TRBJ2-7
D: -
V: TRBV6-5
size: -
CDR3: CASSYEGGTYEQYF
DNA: TGTGCCAGCAGTTACGAAGGCGGGACTTACGAGCAGTACTTC

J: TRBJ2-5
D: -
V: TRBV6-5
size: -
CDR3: CASSPGEVVQETQYF
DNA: TGTGCCAGCAGTCCCGGGGAAGTAGTCCAAGAGACCCAGTACTTC

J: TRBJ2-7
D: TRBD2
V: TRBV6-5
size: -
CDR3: CASSYTIAGGPYEQYF
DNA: TGTGCCAGCAGTTACACGATAGCGGGAGGGCCCTACGAGCAGTACTTC

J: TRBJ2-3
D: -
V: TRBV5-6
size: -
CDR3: CASSLGAGIADTQYF
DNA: TGTGCCAGCAGCTTGGGTGCGGGGATAGCAGATACGCAGTATTTT

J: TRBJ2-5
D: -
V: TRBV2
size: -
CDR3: CAILRAHQETQYF
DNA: TGTGCCATCCTCAGGGCTCACCAAGAGACCCAGTACTTC

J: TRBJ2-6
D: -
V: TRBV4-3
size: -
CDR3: CASSQDRGDPGANVLTF
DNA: TGCGCCAGCAGCCAAGATCGAGGGGATCCTGGGGCCAACGTCCTGACTTTC

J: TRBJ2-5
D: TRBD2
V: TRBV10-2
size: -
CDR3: CASSESLAGYQETQYF
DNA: TGCGCCAGCAGTGAGTCGCTAGCGGGATACCAAGAGACCCAGTACTTC